This T cell receptor beta chain was sequenced for a study of post-analysis software for immune sequencing data. Whole-study results and caveats: Included in a set of roughly five TRBV segments more frequent in patients than controls were TRBV5-6, TRBV5-1 and TRBV20-1.

Unique molecular identifiers were carried by the TCR beta cDNA libraries. The yield from approximately 1 to 10 million T cells was around 500,000 cDNA molecules in total. TCRdb re-called the PCR reads with MiXCR, one entry per CDR3 protein. The sample carries about 820,000 distinct CDR3 sequences, around 50% recorded once. Germline CDR1 reads SGHRS; CDR2 reads YFSETQ. The V segment lost 0 bases and the J segment 2 bases; nucleotides outside the gene matches: 3. The CDR3 is made up of 16 amino acids. Points on this clonotype: Its target is unknown.

The clonotype comes from a girl aged 5-17 years with multiple sclerosis. The gene calls are TRBV5-1 and TRBJ2-2, with 8 bases lining up with TRBD1. The sequencing sample was made of blood. CDR3 DNA sequence: TGCGCCAGCAGCTTGGCAGGGGGCTATAACACCGGGGAGCTGTTTTTT. Translating it yields CASSLAGGYNTGELFF.